This is a list of T cell receptor beta chains from one sample in a study of glioma-infiltrating T cells after dendritic cell vaccination. Sequenced by immunoSEQ multiplex PCR; TCRdb stores in-frame clones only, minus some. Of around 78,000 clones listed, around 85% are singletons. The material sequenced was blood, taken after dendritic cell vaccination. The receptor source for this set is a human donor with glioblastoma. CDR3s include the opening cysteine and the closing phenylalanine or tryptophan. Fields, in order: V gene, CDR3 length, clone size, J gene, D gene, CDR3 DNA, CDR3 protein. D genes are given only for firm matches. Part of the rows lack a size; the others show once, few, many or a class for expanded clones.

V: TRBV27; length: 17; size: -; J: TRBJ1-2; D: TRBD1; DNA: TGTGCCAGCAGTTTAAGTTTCTGGGGACAGGAGTACTATGGCTACACCTTC; CDR3: CASSLSFWGQEYYGYTF
V: TRBV11-1; length: 13; size: -; J: TRBJ2-4; D: TRBD2; DNA: TGTGCCAGCGGGAGGGGCAGTAAAAACATTCAGTACTTC; CDR3: CASGRGSKNIQYF
V: TRBV6-5; length: 13; size: -; J: TRBJ2-7; D: TRBD1; DNA: TGTGCCAGCAGTTACGACAGGGGCTACGAGCAGTACTTC; CDR3: CASSYDRGYEQYF
V: TRBV28; length: 14; size: -; J: TRBJ1-2; D: -; DNA: TGTGCCAGCAGTTTATCCATACAGTCATATGGCTACACCTTC; CDR3: CASSLSIQSYGYTF
V: TRBV7-9; length: 13; size: -; J: TRBJ1-1; D: TRBD1; DNA: TGTGCCAGCAGCTTCAGGGGGCGTACTGAAGCTTTCTTT; CDR3: CASSFRGRTEAFF
V: TRBV30; length: 12; size: -; J: TRBJ2-1; D: -; DNA: TGTGCCTTCGACAGGCAGGGGAATGAGCAGTTCTTC; CDR3: CAFDRQGNEQFF
V: TRBV7-6; length: 13; size: -; J: TRBJ1-1; D: -; DNA: TGTGCCAGCAGCTTGGACACGAACACTGAAGCTTTCTTT; CDR3: CASSLDTNTEAFF
V: TRBV28; length: 13; size: -; J: TRBJ1-2; D: TRBD1; DNA: TGTGCCAGCAGTCAGGGGGTAAACTATGGCTACACCTTC; CDR3: CASSQGVNYGYTF
V: TRBV5-1; length: 15; size: once; J: TRBJ2-5; D: -; DNA: TGCGCCAGCAGCTTGGAAAGCGGTTCGCGGGAGACCCAGTACTTC; CDR3: CASSLESGSRETQYF
V: TRBV2; length: 14; size: -; J: TRBJ1-2; D: TRBD1; DNA: TGTGCCAGCAGTGATCGGACAGGGCGACGTGGCTACACCTTC; CDR3: CASSDRTGRRGYTF
V: TRBV5-4; length: 15; size: -; J: TRBJ1-1; D: TRBD1; DNA: TGTGCCAGCAGCTTTCCTCCGGGACAGGGGGTTGAAGCTTTCTTT; CDR3: CASSFPPGQGVEAFF
V: TRBV29-1; length: 13; size: -; J: TRBJ2-4; D: -; DNA: TGCAGCGTTACACAGGGCTCAAAAAACATTCAGTACTTC; CDR3: CSVTQGSKNIQYF
V: TRBV7-2; length: 19; size: -; J: TRBJ2-7; D: TRBD2; DNA: TGTGCCAGCAGCTGGACCTCGGGCGGTGGACTAGCGGAGACCTACGAGCAGTACTTC; CDR3: CASSWTSGGGLAETYEQYF
V: TRBV5-6; length: 14; size: few; J: TRBJ2-5; D: -; DNA: TGTGCCAGCAGCTTGTTGTCTGGGGCGGAGACCCAGTACTTC; CDR3: CASSLLSGAETQYF
V: TRBV5-1; length: 17; size: -; J: TRBJ2-5; D: TRBD2; DNA: TGCGCCAGCAGCTTGGACCCGCTACTAGCGGGGTGGGAGACCCAGTACTTC; CDR3: CASSLDPLLAGWETQYF
V: TRBV30; length: 17; size: -; J: TRBJ1-5; D: TRBD1; DNA: TGTGCCTGGGACCGGGACAGGGGCCCATATAGCAATCAGCCCCAGCATTTT; CDR3: CAWDRDRGPYSNQPQHF
V: TRBV5-4; length: 14; size: -; J: TRBJ1-2; D: TRBD1; DNA: TGTGCCAGCAGCGCAGGACAGGGCACGCAAGGCTACACCTTC; CDR3: CASSAGQGTQGYTF
V: TRBV27; length: 17; size: once; J: TRBJ2-3; D: TRBD2; DNA: TGTGCCAGCGGGCCTACCGGGACTAGCGAGAACACAGATACGCAGTATTTT; CDR3: CASGPTGTSENTDTQYF
V: TRBV7-9; length: 17; size: -; J: TRBJ2-7; D: TRBD1; DNA: TGTGCCAGCAGCTCCCCCGGCTTAAACAGGGGGCGCTCCGAGCAGTACTTC; CDR3: CASSSPGLNRGRSEQYF
V: TRBV7-7; length: 15; size: -; J: TRBJ2-5; D: TRBD1; DNA: TGTGCCAGCAGCTTAGTAGACAGGGGGCAAGAGACCCAGTACTTC; CDR3: CASSLVDRGQETQYF
V: TRBV5-1; length: 12; size: -; J: TRBJ1-2; D: -; DNA: TGCGCCAGCAGCTTCGGGGGGAATGGCTACACCTTC; CDR3: CASSFGGNGYTF
V: TRBV29-1; length: 13; size: -; J: TRBJ1-1; D: -; DNA: TGCAGCGTTAAGGGGCTGAGTAACACTGAAGCTTTCTTT; CDR3: CSVKGLSNTEAFF
V: TRBV5-1; length: 15; size: few; J: TRBJ1-2; D: TRBD1; DNA: TGCGCCAGCAGAGGACAGGGGACGTCTAACTATGGCTACACCTTC; CDR3: CASRGQGTSNYGYTF
V: TRBV27; length: 16; size: -; J: TRBJ1-1; D: TRBD1; DNA: TGTGCCAGCAGTGTAGGACAGGGTCGGAGGGACACTGAAGCTTTCTTT; CDR3: CASSVGQGRRDTEAFF
V: TRBV25-1; length: 15; size: -; J: TRBJ2-7; D: TRBD1; DNA: TGTGCCAGCAGTGAACCGGGACAGGGGGTCTACGAGCAGTACTTC; CDR3: CASSEPGQGVYEQYF
V: TRBV7-9; length: 13; size: -; J: TRBJ2-7; D: -; DNA: TGTGCCAGCAACATAGGGAGCTCCTACGAGCAGTACTTC; CDR3: CASNIGSSYEQYF
V: TRBV4-3; length: 15; size: -; J: TRBJ2-1; D: -; DNA: TGCGCCAGCAGCCCACAGCAGACCTCCTACAATGAGCAGTTCTTC; CDR3: CASSPQQTSYNEQFF
V: TRBV28; length: 14; size: once; J: TRBJ2-7; D: TRBD2; DNA: TGTGCCAGTTTCCGGACTAGCGGCTCCTACGAGCAGTACTTC; CDR3: CASFRTSGSYEQYF
V: TRBV2; length: 14; size: -; J: TRBJ2-1; D: TRBD2; DNA: TGTGCCAGCCTAGCGGGAGGGAACTACAATGAGCAGTTCTTC; CDR3: CASLAGGNYNEQFF
V: TRBV6-5; length: 15; size: few; J: TRBJ2-1; D: TRBD1; DNA: TGTGCCAGCAGTTCCCGGGACAGGGGGATATATGAGCAGTTCTTC; CDR3: CASSSRDRGIYEQFF
V: TRBV27; length: 15; size: few; J: TRBJ2-7; D: TRBD2; DNA: TGTGCCAGCAGTTCCTCGGGACTAGCGGGAGACGAGCAGTACTTC; CDR3: CASSSSGLAGDEQYF
V: TRBV10-1; length: 19; size: -; J: TRBJ2-6; D: -; DNA: TGCGCCGCCAATTCGGAGTGGCCGTTGCACTACTCTGGGGCCAACGTCCTGACTTTC; CDR3: CAANSEWPLHYSGANVLTF
V: TRBV7-2; length: 15; size: -; J: TRBJ1-6; D: TRBD1; DNA: TGTGCCAGCAGCTTAGGACAGGGGGAAAATTCACCCCTCCACTTT; CDR3: CASSLGQGENSPLHF
V: TRBV6-5; length: 13; size: -; J: TRBJ2-1; D: -; DNA: TGTGCCAGCAGTTCCCTACAGGTTCCTGAGCAGTTCTTC; CDR3: CASSSLQVPEQFF
V: TRBV11-2; length: 15; size: -; J: TRBJ1-4; D: -; DNA: TGTGCCAGCAGCTTACAGGGAGGGCCTAATGAAAAACTGTTTTTT; CDR3: CASSLQGGPNEKLFF
V: TRBV29-1; length: 14; size: -; J: TRBJ1-2; D: TRBD1; DNA: TGCAGCGTACAGGACAGGGTGGATTTTAGTGGCTACACCTTC; CDR3: CSVQDRVDFSGYTF
V: TRBV6-5; length: 15; size: -; J: TRBJ1-4; D: -; DNA: TGTGCCAGCAGCCGTTTGGGGGCGGCTAATGAAAAACTGTTTTTT; CDR3: CASSRLGAANEKLFF
V: TRBV5-8; length: 13; size: few; J: TRBJ2-7; D: -; DNA: TGTGCCAGCAGCCGGGACACGCCCTACGAGCAGTACTTC; CDR3: CASSRDTPYEQYF
V: TRBV2; length: 14; size: -; J: TRBJ1-5; D: -; DNA: TGTGCCAGCAGTGAAGGCAGGGTTGATCAGCCCCAGCATTTT; CDR3: CASSEGRVDQPQHF
V: TRBV5-1; length: 17; size: once; J: TRBJ1-2; D: TRBD1; DNA: TGCGCCAGCAGCCCTACAGAACAGGGGTCGACTAACTATGGCTACACCTTC; CDR3: CASSPTEQGSTNYGYTF
V: TRBV19; length: 16; size: -; J: TRBJ1-6; D: TRBD1; DNA: TGTGCCAGTAGAGGGCTGGGACAGGAGGTTAATTCACCCCTCCACTTT; CDR3: CASRGLGQEVNSPLHF
V: TRBV5-1; length: 15; size: -; J: TRBJ1-2; D: TRBD1; DNA: TGCGCCAGCAGCTCCCTTCAGGGGGTAGGATATGGCTACACCTTC; CDR3: CASSSLQGVGYGYTF
V: TRBV18; length: 14; size: -; J: TRBJ2-7; D: TRBD1; DNA: TGTGCCAGCTCACCTCGACAGGGACCCTACGAGCAGTACTTC; CDR3: CASSPRQGPYEQYF
V: TRBV7-8; length: 19; size: -; J: TRBJ1-5; D: -; DNA: TGTGCCAGCAGCTTACGAGGGACACTCCAACTGGGCAGCAATCAGCCCCAGCATTTT; CDR3: CASSLRGTLQLGSNQPQHF
V: TRBV5-1; length: 14; size: -; J: TRBJ1-5; D: -; DNA: TGCGCCAGCAGTCTGGGGGGGGTTGATCAGCCCCAGCATTTT; CDR3: CASSLGGVDQPQHF
V: TRBV7-2; length: 14; size: -; J: TRBJ2-1; D: -; DNA: TGTGCCAGCAGCACAGGGTTTTCCTACAATGAGCAGTTCTTC; CDR3: CASSTGFSYNEQFF
V: TRBV9; length: 16; size: -; J: TRBJ2-5; D: TRBD1; DNA: TGTGCCAGCAGCGTAGGGGGACAGGGGATCGGAGAGACCCAGTACTTC; CDR3: CASSVGGQGIGETQYF
V: TRBV7-9; length: 15; size: -; J: TRBJ1-5; D: -; DNA: TGTGCCAGCAGCTTAGTCGCGGGGAGTAATCAGCCCCAGCATTTT; CDR3: CASSLVAGSNQPQHF
V: TRBV5-1; length: 15; size: -; J: TRBJ2-7; D: TRBD1; DNA: TGCGCCAGCAGCTTGAGACAGGGAGAAGGGTACGAGCAGTACTTC; CDR3: CASSLRQGEGYEQYF
V: TRBV28; length: 15; size: -; J: TRBJ2-7; D: TRBD2; DNA: TGTGCCAGCAGATCCACCGGGACTACTTCCTCGGTGCAGTACTTC; CDR3: CASRSTGTTSSVQYF
V: TRBV18; length: 16; size: -; J: TRBJ2-1; D: TRBD2; DNA: TGTGCCAGCTCTCCTTCCTCTAGCGGGACCTACAATGAGCAGTTCTTC; CDR3: CASSPSSSGTYNEQFF
V: TRBV19; length: 17; size: -; J: TRBJ1-2; D: TRBD1; DNA: TGTGCCAGTAGTAGGGACAGTTCAAATCTACCCATCTATGGCTACACCTTC; CDR3: CASSRDSSNLPIYGYTF
V: TRBV9; length: 14; size: once; J: TRBJ2-7; D: TRBD1; DNA: TGTGCCAGCAGCCGGGACAGGGAGATCTACGAGCAGTACTTC; CDR3: CASSRDREIYEQYF
V: TRBV4-3; length: 15; size: -; J: TRBJ2-5; D: -; DNA: TGCGCCAGCAGCCAAGGGGGAGGCGAGGGGGAGACCCAGTACTTC; CDR3: CASSQGGGEGETQYF